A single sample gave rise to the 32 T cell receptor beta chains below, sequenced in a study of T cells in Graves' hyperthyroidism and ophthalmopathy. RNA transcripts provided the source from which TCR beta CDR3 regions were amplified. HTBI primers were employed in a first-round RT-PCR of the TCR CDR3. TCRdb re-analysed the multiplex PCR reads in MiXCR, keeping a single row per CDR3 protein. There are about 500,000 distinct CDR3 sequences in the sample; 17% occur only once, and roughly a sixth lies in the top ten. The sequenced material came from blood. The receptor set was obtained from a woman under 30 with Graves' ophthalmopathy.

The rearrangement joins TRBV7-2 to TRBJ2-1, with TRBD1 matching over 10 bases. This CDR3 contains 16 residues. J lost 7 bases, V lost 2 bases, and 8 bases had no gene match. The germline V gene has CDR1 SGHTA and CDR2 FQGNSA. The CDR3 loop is CASSLQGTGVGNEQFF. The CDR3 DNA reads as TGTGCCAGCAGCTTACAGGGGACAGGGGTGGGGAATGAGCAGTTCTTC.

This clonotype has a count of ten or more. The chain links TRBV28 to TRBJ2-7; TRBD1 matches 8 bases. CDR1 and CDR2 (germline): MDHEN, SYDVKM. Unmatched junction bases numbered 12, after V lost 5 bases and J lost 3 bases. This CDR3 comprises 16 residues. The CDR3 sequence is CASSPLLGQGIYEQYF. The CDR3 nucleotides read TGTGCCAGCAGTCCCCTTTTAGGACAGGGTATCTACGAGCAGTACTTC.

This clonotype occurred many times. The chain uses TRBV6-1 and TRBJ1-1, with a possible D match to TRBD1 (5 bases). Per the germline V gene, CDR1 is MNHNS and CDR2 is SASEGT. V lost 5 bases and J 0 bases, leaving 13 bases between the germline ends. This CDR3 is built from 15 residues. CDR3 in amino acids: CASSPFDRMNTEAFF. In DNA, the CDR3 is TGTGCCAGCAGTCCATTCGACAGAATGAACACTGAAGCTTTCTTT.

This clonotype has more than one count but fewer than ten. The DNA of the CDR3 is TGTGCCAGCAGCTTAGGCGTGAGCGGGAGGGCCCATGAGCAGTTCTTC. Its translation is CASSLGVSGRAHEQFF. J is TRBJ2-1 and V is TRBV7-9; 10 nucleotides agree with TRBD2. V was clipped by 1 base and J by 8 bases; unmatched bases: 8. The CDR3 consists of 16 residues. Germline V CDR1 and CDR2: SEHNR, FQNEAQ (reference sequence).

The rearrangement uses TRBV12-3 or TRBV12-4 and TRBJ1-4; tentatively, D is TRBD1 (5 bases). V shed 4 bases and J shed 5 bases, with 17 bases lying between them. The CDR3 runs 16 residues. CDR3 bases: TGTGCCAGCAGTTCTCGTCAGGGCTTCTCGAATGAAAAACTGTTTTTT. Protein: CASSSRQGFSNEKLFF.

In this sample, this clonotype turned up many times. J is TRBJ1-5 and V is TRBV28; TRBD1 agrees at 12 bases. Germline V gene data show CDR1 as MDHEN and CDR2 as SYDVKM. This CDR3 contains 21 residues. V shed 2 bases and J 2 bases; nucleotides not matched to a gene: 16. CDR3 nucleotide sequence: TGTGCCAGCAGTTTACTGGCCTTAGGGACAGGGGGCAGATTGGGCAATCAGCCCCAGCATTTT. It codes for CASSLLALGTGGRLGNQPQHF.

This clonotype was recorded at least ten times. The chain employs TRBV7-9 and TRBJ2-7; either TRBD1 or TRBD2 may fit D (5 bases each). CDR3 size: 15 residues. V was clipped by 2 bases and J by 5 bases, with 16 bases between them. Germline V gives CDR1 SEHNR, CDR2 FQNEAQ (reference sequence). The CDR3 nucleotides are TGTGCCAGCAGCTTATATGGGACCGGCGGCGACGAGCAGTACTTC. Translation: CASSLYGTGGDEQYF.

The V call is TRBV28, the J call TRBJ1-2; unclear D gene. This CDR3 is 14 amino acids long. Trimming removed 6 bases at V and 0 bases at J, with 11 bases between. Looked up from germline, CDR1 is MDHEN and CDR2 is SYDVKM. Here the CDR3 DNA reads TGTGCCAGCAGACGCAGCCCATCTAACTATGGCTACACCTTC. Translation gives CASRRSPSNYGYTF.

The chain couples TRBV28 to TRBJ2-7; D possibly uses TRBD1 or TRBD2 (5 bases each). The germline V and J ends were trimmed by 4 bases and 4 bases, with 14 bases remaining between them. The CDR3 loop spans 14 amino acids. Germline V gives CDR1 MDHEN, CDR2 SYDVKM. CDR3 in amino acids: CASSWRGAGYEQYF. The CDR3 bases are TGTGCCAGCAGTTGGAGAGGGGCAGGGTACGAGCAGTACTTC.

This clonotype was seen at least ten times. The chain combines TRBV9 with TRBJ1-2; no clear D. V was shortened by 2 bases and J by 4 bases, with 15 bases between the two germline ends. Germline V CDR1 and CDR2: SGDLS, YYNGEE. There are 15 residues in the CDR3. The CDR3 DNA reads TGTGCCAGCAGCGTTGGGTCGGGAAGCGGCTATGGCTACACCTTC. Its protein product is CASSVGSGSGYGYTF.

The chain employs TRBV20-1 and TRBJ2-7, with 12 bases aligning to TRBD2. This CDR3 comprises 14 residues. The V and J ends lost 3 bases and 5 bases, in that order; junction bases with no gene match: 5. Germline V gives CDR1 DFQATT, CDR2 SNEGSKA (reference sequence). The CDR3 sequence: CSARSLAGGDEQYF. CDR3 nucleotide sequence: TGCAGTGCTAGGAGCCTAGCGGGAGGGGACGAGCAGTACTTC.

The CDR3, as DNA: TGTGCCAGTGCGGGACAGGGTTACGAGCAGTACTTC. It translates to CASAGQGYEQYF. The J gene is TRBJ2-7, the V gene TRBV19; TRBD1 matches 9 bases. This CDR3 is built from 12 residues. The germline V gene has CDR1 LNHDA and CDR2 SQIVND (reference sequence). The V segment lost 8 bases and the J segment 4 bases; nucleotides outside the gene matches: 3.

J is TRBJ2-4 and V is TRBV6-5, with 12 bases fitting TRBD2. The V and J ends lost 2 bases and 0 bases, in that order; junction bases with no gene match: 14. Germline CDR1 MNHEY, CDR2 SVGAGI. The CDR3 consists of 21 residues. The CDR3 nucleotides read TGTGCCAGCAGTTACGCGACCCAACTAGCGGGAGGACTCCTAGCCAAAAACATTCAGTACTTC. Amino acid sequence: CASSYATQLAGGLLAKNIQYF.

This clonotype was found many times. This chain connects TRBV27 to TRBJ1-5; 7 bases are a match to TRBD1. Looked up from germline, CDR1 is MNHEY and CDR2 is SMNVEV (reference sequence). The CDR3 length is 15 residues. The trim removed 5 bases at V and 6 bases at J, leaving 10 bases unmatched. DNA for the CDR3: TGTGCCAGCAGTGCGACAGGGCCGGGGACTCAGCCCCAGCATTTT. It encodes CASSATGPGTQPQHF.

In nucleotides, the CDR3 is TGCAGCGTCCCTTACATACCGGGACTAGAAGCCAATGAGCAGTTCTTC. Its protein product is CSVPYIPGLEANEQFF. The chain joins TRBV29-1 to TRBJ2-1; 8 bases line up with TRBD2. Germline V CDR1 and CDR2: SQVTM, ANQGSEA. There are 16 residues in the CDR3. The V and J ends lost 6 bases and 6 bases, in that order; junction bases with no gene match: 16.

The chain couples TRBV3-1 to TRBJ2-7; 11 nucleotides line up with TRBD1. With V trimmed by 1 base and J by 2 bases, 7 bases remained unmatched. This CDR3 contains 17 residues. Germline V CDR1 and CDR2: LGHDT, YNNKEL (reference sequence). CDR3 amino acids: CASSQARGTGGPYEQYF. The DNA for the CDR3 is TGTGCCAGCAGCCAAGCTCGCGGGACAGGGGGTCCCTACGAGCAGTACTTC.

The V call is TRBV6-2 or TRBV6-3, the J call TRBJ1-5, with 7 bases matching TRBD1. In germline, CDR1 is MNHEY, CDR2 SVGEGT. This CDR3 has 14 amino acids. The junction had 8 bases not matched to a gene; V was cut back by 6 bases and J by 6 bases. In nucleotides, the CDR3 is TGTGCCAGCAGCACAGAGGGGGCTGGTCAGCCCCAGCATTTT. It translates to CASSTEGAGQPQHF.

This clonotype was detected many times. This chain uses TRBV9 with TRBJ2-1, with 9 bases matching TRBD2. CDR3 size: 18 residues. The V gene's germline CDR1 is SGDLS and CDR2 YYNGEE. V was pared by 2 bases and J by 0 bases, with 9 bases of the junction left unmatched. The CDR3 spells CASSVGISGSSSYNEQFF. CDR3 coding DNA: TGTGCCAGCAGCGTCGGGATTAGCGGGAGCAGCTCCTACAATGAGCAGTTCTTC.

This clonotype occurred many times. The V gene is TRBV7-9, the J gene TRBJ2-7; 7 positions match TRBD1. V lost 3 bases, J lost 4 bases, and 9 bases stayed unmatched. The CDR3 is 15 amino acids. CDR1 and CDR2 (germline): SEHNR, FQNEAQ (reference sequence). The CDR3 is CASSFLTGARYEQYF. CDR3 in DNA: TGTGCCAGCAGCTTCCTCACAGGGGCCAGATACGAGCAGTACTTC.

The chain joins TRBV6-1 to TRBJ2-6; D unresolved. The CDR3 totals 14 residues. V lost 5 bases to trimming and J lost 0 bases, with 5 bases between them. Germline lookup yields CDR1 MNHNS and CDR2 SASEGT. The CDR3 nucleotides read TGTGCCAGCAGTCCAGTCTCTGGGGCCAACGTCCTGACTTTC. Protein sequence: CASSPVSGANVLTF.

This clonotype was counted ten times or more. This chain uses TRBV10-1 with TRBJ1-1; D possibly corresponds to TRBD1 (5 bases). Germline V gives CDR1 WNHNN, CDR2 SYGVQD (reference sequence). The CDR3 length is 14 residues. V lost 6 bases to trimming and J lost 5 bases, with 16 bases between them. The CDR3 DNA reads TGCGCCAGCAGAGGAGGGAGGGGATTAACTGAAGCTTTCTTT. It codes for CASRGGRGLTEAFF.

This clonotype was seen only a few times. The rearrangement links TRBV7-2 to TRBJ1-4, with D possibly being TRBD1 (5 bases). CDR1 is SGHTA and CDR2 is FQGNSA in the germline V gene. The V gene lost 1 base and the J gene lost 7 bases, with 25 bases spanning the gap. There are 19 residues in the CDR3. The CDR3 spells CASSLVAGPTGGWGEKLFF. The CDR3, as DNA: TGTGCCAGCAGCTTAGTCGCGGGCCCTACCGGGGGTTGGGGTGAAAAACTGTTTTTT.

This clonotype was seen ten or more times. The CDR3 spells CASSDGGVSQPQHF. The CDR3, as DNA: TGTGCCAGCAGTGATGGCGGGGTTAGTCAGCCCCAGCATTTT. This rearrangement joins TRBV2 to TRBJ1-5; D call uncertain. Looked up from germline, CDR1 is SNHLY and CDR2 is FYNNEI. CDR3 length equals 14 residues. V was pared by 3 bases and J by 6 bases, with 12 bases between.

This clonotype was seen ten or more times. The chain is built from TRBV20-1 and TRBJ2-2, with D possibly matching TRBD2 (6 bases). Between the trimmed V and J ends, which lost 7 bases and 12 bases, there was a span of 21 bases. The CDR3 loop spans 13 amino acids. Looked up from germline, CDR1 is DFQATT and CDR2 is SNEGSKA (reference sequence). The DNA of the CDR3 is TGCAGTGTCCCGGGACTCCTAACGAAGCAGCTGTTTTTT. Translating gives CSVPGLLTKQLFF.

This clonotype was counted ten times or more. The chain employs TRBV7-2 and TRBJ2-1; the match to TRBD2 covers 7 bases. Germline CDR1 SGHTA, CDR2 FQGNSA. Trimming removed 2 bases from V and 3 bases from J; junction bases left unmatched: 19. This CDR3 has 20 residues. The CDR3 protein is CASSLKPGDERDYSYNEQFF. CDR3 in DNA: TGTGCCAGCAGCTTAAAACCCGGCGATGAGCGGGACTACAGCTACAATGAGCAGTTCTTC.

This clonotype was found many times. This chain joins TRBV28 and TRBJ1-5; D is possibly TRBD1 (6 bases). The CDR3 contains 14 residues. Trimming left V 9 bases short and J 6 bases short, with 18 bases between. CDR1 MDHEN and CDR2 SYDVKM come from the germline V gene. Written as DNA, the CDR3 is TGTGCCAGTCGAGCTGGGGGCGCGGGTCAGCCCCAGCATTTT. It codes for CASRAGGAGQPQHF.

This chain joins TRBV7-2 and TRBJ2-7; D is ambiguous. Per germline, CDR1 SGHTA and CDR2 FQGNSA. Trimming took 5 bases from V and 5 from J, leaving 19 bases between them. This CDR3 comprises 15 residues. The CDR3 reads CASSPRAGLSDEQYF. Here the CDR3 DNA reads TGTGCCAGCAGCCCCCGAGCAGGTCTGAGCGACGAGCAGTACTTC.

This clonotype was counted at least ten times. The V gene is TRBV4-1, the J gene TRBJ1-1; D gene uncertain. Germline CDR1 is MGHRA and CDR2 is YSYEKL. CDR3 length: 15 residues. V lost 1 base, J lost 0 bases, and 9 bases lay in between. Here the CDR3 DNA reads TGCGCCAGCAGCCAAGTGGAAGCAATGAACACTGAAGCTTTCTTT. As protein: CASSQVEAMNTEAFF.

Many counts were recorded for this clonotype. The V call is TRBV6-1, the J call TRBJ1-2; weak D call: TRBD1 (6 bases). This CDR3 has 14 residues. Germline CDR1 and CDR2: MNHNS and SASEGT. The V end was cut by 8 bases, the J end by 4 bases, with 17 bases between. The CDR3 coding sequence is TGTGCCAGCCGGTGGGGACAAACGCTCTATGGCTACACCTTC. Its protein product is CASRWGQTLYGYTF.

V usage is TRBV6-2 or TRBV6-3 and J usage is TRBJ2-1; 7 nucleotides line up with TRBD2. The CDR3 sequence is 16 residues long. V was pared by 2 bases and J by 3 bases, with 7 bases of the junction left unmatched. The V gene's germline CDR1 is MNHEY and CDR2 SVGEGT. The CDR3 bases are TGTGCCAGCAGTTACCGCCGGGACTACCTCTACAATGAGCAGTTCTTC. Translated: CASSYRRDYLYNEQFF.

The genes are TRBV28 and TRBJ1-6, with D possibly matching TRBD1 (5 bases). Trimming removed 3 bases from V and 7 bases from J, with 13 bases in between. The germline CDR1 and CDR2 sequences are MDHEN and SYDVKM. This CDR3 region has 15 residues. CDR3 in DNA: TGTGCCAGCAGTTTTCGGGGGACGGGCAATTCACCCCTCCACTTT. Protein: CASSFRGTGNSPLHF.

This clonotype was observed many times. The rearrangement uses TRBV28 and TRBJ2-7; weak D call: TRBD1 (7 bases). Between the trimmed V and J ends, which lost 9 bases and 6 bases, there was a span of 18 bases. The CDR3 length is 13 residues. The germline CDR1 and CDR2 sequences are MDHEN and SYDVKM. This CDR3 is CARVTRGASEQYF. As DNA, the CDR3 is TGTGCCAGGGTGACCAGGGGGGCTTCCGAGCAGTACTTC.